This T cell receptor beta chain was identified in a study of cytotoxic CD8 clonotypes in ibrutinib-treated CLL. The table came from immunoSEQ multiplex PCR; TCRdb's copy has only in-frame clones and leaves some out. The sample yields about 180,000 clones, approximately 80% seen once. CDR3 length: 12 residues. CDR1 and CDR2 from the germline V gene are SGHNT and YYREEE (reference sequence). V shed 6 bases and J shed 4 bases, with 10 bases lying between them. This receptor was taken from a human donor with chronic lymphocytic leukemia. Sequenced material: PBMCs, taken after 24 months of ibrutinib treatment. V gene TRBV5-4 combines with J gene TRBJ1-1, with a tentative D call TRBD1 (5 bases). This CDR3 reads CASKDGGTEAFF. The CDR3 DNA is TGTGCCAGCAAGGACGGGGGCACTGAAGCTTTCTTT.